This TCR beta chain stems from a study of graft-versus-host responses after intestinal transplantation. Overall study context: Each patient got anti-thymocyte globulin induction, then tacrolimus and steroids for two to four years. Study findings and constraints: Peak GvH clone levels in circulation were associated with early post-transplant HvG declines. Allografts of patients with graft-donor T cell macrochimerism showed high graft-versus-host to host-versus-graft clone ratios. GvH clones appeared in recipient marrow, some first in ileum or blood.

The repertoire was sequenced with immunoSEQ multiplex PCR; TCRdb's copy has only in-frame clones and lacks some. The data show around 40,000 clones, with roughly four fifths seen just once and 3% to 4% held by the top ten. In regard to this clone: The antigen remains unidentified.

The source was PBMCs, collected approximately 1,000 days after transplant. The sequence derives from a human patient who received an intestinal transplant, so some T cells may come from the graft donor.

The chain's CDR3 is CASSLVTGGRSALHF. CDR3 DNA sequence: TGTGCCAGCAGTCTCGTCACAGGGGGCCGATCAGCCCTCCACTTT. V gene TRBV6-1 combines with J gene TRBJ1-6; TRBD1 matches at 9 bases. There are 15 residues in the CDR3. The germline V gene has CDR1 MNHNS and CDR2 SASEGT. V lost 5 bases and J lost 14; bases outside the gene matches: 13.